This T cell receptor (beta chain) came from a study of blood T cell repertoires in COVID-19. Study-wide background: Acute and convalescent COVID-19 samples came from the United States, Italy and Spain. T cells, B-cell-depleted T cells, or PBMCs provided the cDNA or gDNA that served as material.

This CDR3 has 15 amino acids. CDR1 and CDR2 (germline): SGHVS, FNYEAQ. The V gene end was trimmed by 5 bases and the J gene end by 5 bases; junction bases not matched to a gene: 12. Authors' analysis steps: Quantification of nucleated cells was approximated via reference gene primer amplification. Only in-frame clones appear in the TCRdb table, and some are missing; sequencing was by immunoSEQ multiplex PCR. That table furnishes V, J and clone size, whereas the DNA furnished D and trimming. The sample comprises roughly 41,000 clones, approximately 90% of which are singletons, and approximately 4.9% rests with the top ten.

Sequenced sample: peripheral blood. This chain uses TRBV7-6 with TRBJ2-7; 7 positions agree with TRBD2. This clonotype was sampled from a human donor in a cohort sampled during active COVID-19. The CDR3 protein is CASSQTGGIFNEQYF. The CDR3, as DNA: TGTGCCAGCAGCCAAACGGGAGGTATCTTCAACGAGCAGTACTTC.